Listed below are T cell receptor beta chains from one sample, sequenced in a study of graft-versus-host responses after intestinal transplantation. Their antigens remain unidentified. Libraries were prepared by immunoSEQ multiplex PCR; TCRdb keeps only in-frame clonotypes and omits some of them. There are tens of thousands of clones in the sample; 85% to 95% occur only once, and 1.1% lies in the top ten. The specimen was unstimulated CD8+ T cells sorted from spleen or lymph node cells, collected before transplant. The receptors originated from a human donor who was the organ donor for an intestinal transplant. Each CDR3 is given with its conserved first and last residue. Each record gives: V gene, D gene, J gene, clone size, CDR3 protein, CDR3 DNA. The D gene is left open where the match is weak. Rows give clone size only sometimes, using once, few, many, or a class for an expanded clone.

>TRBV19|NA|TRBJ1-1|NA
CASSQTGMNTEAFF
TGTGCCAGTAGTCAAACAGGGATGAACACTGAAGCTTTCTTT
>TRBV27|NA|TRBJ1-5|NA
CASMGGAGQPQHF
TGTGCCAGCATGGGAGGGGCGGGTCAGCCCCAGCATTTT
>TRBV5-6|NA|TRBJ1-5|NA
CASSAGGGNQPQHF
TGTGCCAGCAGCGCGGGCGGGGGCAATCAGCCCCAGCATTTT
>TRBV7-9|TRBD2|TRBJ2-1|NA
CASSGLAGGWNEQFF
TGTGCCAGCAGCGGACTAGCGGGAGGTTGGAATGAGCAGTTCTTC
>TRBV2|NA|TRBJ2-5|NA
CASKGVAGWETQYF
TGTGCCAGCAAGGGGGTAGCCGGTTGGGAGACCCAGTACTTC
>TRBV30|NA|TRBJ1-4|NA
CAWSPEGNEKLFF
TGTGCCTGGTCTCCGGAGGGGAATGAAAAACTGTTTTTT
>TRBV30|TRBD1|TRBJ1-1|few
CASDRVMNTEAFF
TGTGCCTCGGACAGGGTTATGAACACTGAAGCTTTCTTT
>TRBV16|TRBD1|TRBJ1-2|NA
CASSQSAGGYGYTF
TGTGCCAGCAGCCAATCCGCAGGGGGGTATGGCTACACCTTC
>TRBV11-3|NA|TRBJ2-7|NA
CASRNRDVDEQYF
TGTGCCAGCAGAAACAGGGATGTGGACGAGCAGTACTTC
>TRBV19|TRBD1|TRBJ2-7|NA
CASATGAYEQYF
TGTGCCAGTGCGACAGGGGCCTACGAGCAGTACTTC
>TRBV6-5|NA|TRBJ1-5|few
CASSLRSDQPQHF
TGTGCCAGCAGTTTACGTAGCGACCAGCCCCAGCATTTT
>TRBV6-4|NA|TRBJ2-1|few
CASSDSRGESNEQFF
TGTGCCAGCAGTGACTCGCGGGGCGAGTCCAATGAGCAGTTCTTC
>TRBV27|TRBD2|TRBJ2-1|NA
CASSTPASGYNEQFF
TGTGCCAGCAGTACGCCGGCTAGCGGATACAATGAGCAGTTCTTC
>TRBV4-1|NA|TRBJ2-2|NA
CASSQSGQMPVRGTGELFF
TGCGCCAGCAGCCAAAGCGGCCAAATGCCCGTACGAGGCACCGGGGAGCTGTTTTTT
>TRBV9|NA|TRBJ2-3|NA
CASSVVTPTDTQYF
TGTGCCAGCAGCGTAGTCACTCCTACAGATACGCAGTATTTT
>TRBV10-3|TRBD2|TRBJ2-2|NA
CAIRLSGRPYGELFF
TGTGCCATCAGACTTAGCGGGAGGCCGTACGGGGAGCTGTTTTTT
>TRBV7-3|NA|TRBJ2-2|NA
CASSLTRGVNGELFF
TGTGCCAGCAGCTTAACGCGGGGTGTGAACGGGGAGCTGTTTTTT
>TRBV27|TRBD2|TRBJ2-7|once
CASSFAGGGYEQYF
TGTGCCAGCAGTTTTGCGGGGGGAGGCTACGAGCAGTACTTC
>TRBV7-9|TRBD2|TRBJ2-1|NA
CASIGTIPNEQFF
TGTGCCAGCATAGGGACTATCCCCAATGAGCAGTTCTTC
>TRBV6-5|NA|TRBJ2-2|NA
CASGPRGHRTGELFF
TGTGCCAGCGGACCAAGGGGACACCGGACCGGGGAGCTGTTTTTT
>TRBV11-1|NA|TRBJ2-1|NA
CASSLRAGYNEQFF
TGTGCCAGCAGCTTGAGGGCCGGCTACAATGAGCAGTTCTTC
>TRBV11-2|NA|TRBJ2-5|NA
CASSSYNLAKETQYF
TGTGCCAGCAGCTCCTATAATTTAGCGAAAGAGACCCAGTACTTC
>TRBV6-6|NA|TRBJ2-7|NA
CASSYPASLEQYF
TGTGCCAGCAGTTACCCCGCGTCCCTCGAGCAGTACTTC
>TRBV11-2|NA|TRBJ2-1|NA
CASTLGPAGSSYNEQFF
TGTGCCAGCACCTTGGGACCAGCGGGCAGCTCCTACAATGAGCAGTTCTTC
>TRBV19|NA|TRBJ2-7|NA
CARRRDPHSGGEAAYEQYF
TGTGCCAGGAGGCGGGACCCTCACTCAGGGGGAGAGGCGGCCTACGAGCAGTACTTC
>TRBV27|TRBD1|TRBJ2-7|NA
CASSPRDSHYEQYF
TGTGCCAGCAGTCCACGGGACAGCCACTACGAGCAGTACTTC
>TRBV28|TRBD2|TRBJ2-7|once
CASSSTSGTSYEQYF
TGTGCCAGCAGTTCGACTAGCGGGACCTCCTACGAGCAGTACTTC
>TRBV7-6|TRBD2|TRBJ2-3|NA
CASSRSGGATDTQYF
TGTGCCAGCAGCCGTAGCGGGGGGGCAACAGATACGCAGTATTTT
>TRBV7-2|TRBD1|TRBJ2-7|NA
CASSLRDSETYEQYF
TGTGCCAGCAGCTTAAGGGACAGCGAGACCTACGAGCAGTACTTC
>TRBV15|TRBD1|TRBJ1-3|NA
CATSGGTGAGNTIYF
TGTGCCACCAGCGGCGGGACAGGGGCTGGAAACACCATATACTTT
>TRBV5-4|NA|TRBJ2-5|NA
CASSLREDQETQYF
TGTGCCAGCAGCTTGAGGGAGGACCAAGAGACCCAGTACTTC
>TRBV9|TRBD2|TRBJ2-7|once
CASSVGTSGRGDEQYF
TGTGCCAGCAGCGTGGGGACTAGCGGGAGGGGGGACGAGCAGTACTTC
>TRBV18|TRBD1|TRBJ2-7|few
CASSPHPDRGLYEQYF
TGTGCCAGCTCACCCCACCCGGACAGGGGGCTCTACGAGCAGTACTTC
>TRBV28|NA|TRBJ2-2|few
CASSWGASYTGELFF
TGTGCCAGCAGTTGGGGCGCATCCTACACCGGGGAGCTGTTTTTT
>TRBV9|NA|TRBJ1-6|NA
CASSVDLSSYNSPLHF
TGTGCCAGCAGCGTCGATTTGAGCTCCTATAATTCACCCCTCCACTTT
>TRBV6-4|TRBD1|TRBJ2-3|NA
CASSEGTGADTQYF
TGTGCCAGCAGTGAGGGGACAGGGGCAGATACGCAGTATTTT
>TRBV11-2|NA|TRBJ2-7|NA
CATQGGPSYEQYF
TGTGCCACTCAGGGGGGACCCTCCTACGAGCAGTACTTC
>TRBV9|NA|TRBJ2-3|NA
CASSAPRDSYTDTQYF
TGTGCCAGCAGCGCCCCCCGGGACTCTTACACAGATACGCAGTATTTT
>TRBV7-3|TRBD2|TRBJ2-1|NA
CASSLWTSGTNEQFF
TGTGCCAGCAGCTTATGGACTAGCGGGACGAATGAGCAGTTCTTC
>TRBV27|NA|TRBJ1-5|NA
CASSPIRGQPQHF
TGTGCCAGCAGTCCAATACGGGGACAGCCCCAGCATTTT
>TRBV9|NA|TRBJ2-3|NA
CASSADTITRDTQYF
TGTGCCAGCAGCGCAGACACGATTACTAGGGATACGCAGTATTTT
>TRBV5-4|NA|TRBJ1-1|NA
CASSLSGDTEAFF
TGTGCCAGCAGCTTGTCCGGGGACACTGAAGCTTTCTTT
>TRBV6-1|TRBD2|TRBJ2-2|NA
CASSDPGTSGSRTGELFF
TGTGCCAGCAGTGATCCCGGGACTAGCGGGAGTCGGACCGGGGAGCTGTTTTTT
>TRBV28|NA|TRBJ1-5|few
CASSFGISNQPQHF
TGTGCCAGCAGTTTTGGCATCAGCAATCAGCCCCAGCATTTT
>TRBV29-1|TRBD1|TRBJ1-2|NA
CSVAPGGYNYGYTF
TGCAGCGTTGCTCCAGGGGGCTATAACTATGGCTACACCTTC
>TRBV19|NA|TRBJ2-2|NA
CASSIELAAGELFF
TGTGCCAGTAGTATAGAGTTGGCCGCCGGGGAGCTGTTTTTT
>TRBV27|TRBD2|TRBJ2-2|NA
CASSLSPGGGGELFF
TGTGCCAGCAGTTTATCTCCCGGGGGGGGCGGGGAGCTGTTTTTT
>TRBV4-3|NA|TRBJ2-6|NA
CASSLTGANVLTF
TGCGCCAGCAGTCTAACTGGGGCCAACGTCCTGACTTTC
>TRBV9|TRBD2|TRBJ2-2|NA
CASSSEGGLATGELFF
TGTGCCAGCAGCTCGGAGGGGGGACTAGCCACCGGGGAGCTGTTTTTT
>TRBV7-9|TRBD1|TRBJ1-1|NA
CASSLGVRGRTEAFF
TGTGCCAGCAGCTTAGGTGTCAGGGGGCGAACTGAAGCTTTCTTT
>TRBV7-2|NA|TRBJ2-2|NA
CASSLDLVLAGELFF
TGTGCCAGCAGCTTAGATCTCGTCCTAGCCGGGGAGCTGTTTTTT
>TRBV28|NA|TRBJ2-1|NA
CASSPTGENNEQFF
TGTGCCAGCAGTCCCACGGGGGAAAACAATGAGCAGTTCTTC
>TRBV27|TRBD1|TRBJ1-5|NA
CASSDSGTGLSNQPQHF
TGTGCCAGCAGCGACTCGGGGACAGGGCTGAGCAATCAGCCCCAGCATTTT
>TRBV19|TRBD1|TRBJ1-5|once
CAGATGWGQPQHF
TGTGCCGGTGCGACAGGGTGGGGGCAGCCCCAGCATTTT
>TRBV4-3|NA|TRBJ2-5|once
CASSQIWLLAAPREQYF
TGCGCCAGCAGCCAGATTTGGCTACTAGCTGCCCCAAGGGAGCAGTACTTC
>TRBV4-1|NA|TRBJ2-7|NA
CASSQEWPGLTYEQYF
TGCGCCAGCAGCCAAGAATGGCCAGGGCTGACCTACGAGCAGTACTTC
>TRBV7-8|TRBD1|TRBJ2-7|once
CASSFGTGGFYEQYF
TGTGCCAGCAGCTTTGGCACAGGGGGTTTTTACGAGCAGTACTTC
>TRBV6-5|NA|TRBJ1-5|NA
CASSYATGSNQPQHF
TGTGCCAGCAGTTACGCGACGGGGAGCAATCAGCCCCAGCATTTT
>TRBV11-1|NA|TRBJ2-7|NA
CASSPAGAHSYEQYF
TGTGCCAGCAGCCCCGCAGGGGCACATTCCTACGAGCAGTACTTC